Shown below are 12 T cell receptor beta chains from a single sample sequenced in a study of CD8 T cells in ankylosing spondylitis. TCRdb re-called the 5' RACE reads with MiXCR, one entry per CDR3 protein. The sample consists of about 130,000 distinct CDR3 sequences, approximately 9.9% of them appearing once. The sample comprised blood, either unsorted or a sorted T cell fraction (not recorded which). The receptors shown here come from a male donor with ankylosing spondylitis or in good health (not recorded which).

This clonotype was found many times. The J gene is TRBJ2-7, the V gene TRBV20-1, with D unclear. CDR3 length equals 13 residues. Trimming pared 2 bases from V and 0 bases from J, leaving 8 bases between. Germline V gene data show CDR1 as DFQATT and CDR2 as SNEGSKA (reference sequence). The CDR3 DNA sequence: TGCAGTGCTAGACAGCCGAGCTCCTACGAGCAGTACTTC. Its translation: CSARQPSSYEQYF.

The J gene is TRBJ2-6, the V gene TRBV28; 7 bases align to TRBD1. J gave up 1 base and V 2 bases, and 8 bases lay outside the gene matches. The CDR3 loop spans 18 amino acids. The germline V gene has CDR1 MDHEN and CDR2 SYDVKM. The DNA for the CDR3 is TGTGCCAGCAGTTTAATTGGCAGGGGGTCTTCTGGGGCCAACGTCCTGACTTTC. Translated: CASSLIGRGSSGANVLTF.

A note on this clonotype: A single base separates this from a much larger clone, so it may be a read error. The chain has TRBV4-3 and TRBJ1-4; possibly TRBD1 for D (5 bases). Germline CDR1 is LGHNA and CDR2 is YSLEER. This CDR3 spans 14 amino acids. The CDR3 region has the DNA TGCGCCAGCAGCCAAGATGGGGCGAATGAAAAACCGTTTTTT. It specifies CASSQDGANEKPFF.

This clonotype was seen at least ten times. The gene calls are TRBV6-2 or TRBV6-3 and TRBJ1-6; D is uncertain. There are 11 residues in the CDR3. With 6 bases removed from V and 10 bases from J, the gap between germline ends came to 7 bases. Germline V gene data show CDR1 as MNHEY and CDR2 as SVGEGT. CDR3 DNA sequence: TGTGCCAGCAGGAATACCTCACCCCTCCACTTT. Translating gives CASRNTSPLHF.

This clonotype was recorded many times. The rearrangement links TRBV16 to TRBJ2-2, with TRBD2 matching over 15 bases. Trimming cost V 5 bases and J 5 bases; bases outside gene matches: 6. Germline V CDR1 and CDR2: KGHSY, FQNENV. CDR3 length: 17 amino acids. The CDR3 nucleotides read TGTGCCAGCAGCGTCGGACTAGCGGGAGGGCCGACCGGGGAGCTGTTTTTT. Protein sequence: CASSVGLAGGPTGELFF.

This clonotype was detected ten times or more. This chain's CDR3 is CASSPGQGFGYEKLFF. DNA for the CDR3: TGTGCCAGCAGCCCGGGACAGGGGTTTGGTTACGAAAAACTGTTTTTT. V and J are TRBV27 and TRBJ1-4; 10 nucleotides align to TRBD1. The length of the CDR3 is 16 residues. Germline V gene data show CDR1 as MNHEY and CDR2 as SMNVEV (reference sequence). V shed 6 bases and J 8 bases; nucleotides not matched to a gene: 12.

The chain links TRBV29-1 to TRBJ2-2; 7 bases line up with TRBD1. The CDR3 contains 14 residues. Germline CDR1 SQVTM, CDR2 ANQGSEA. The ends lost 8 bases at V and 1 base at J; junction bases unmatched: 7. CDR3 region: CSINRDRNTGELFF. DNA of the CDR3: TGCAGCATAAACCGGGACAGGAACACCGGGGAGCTGTTTTTT.

This clonotype appeared many times. The rearrangement links TRBV12-3 or TRBV12-4 to TRBJ2-5; D not certain. This CDR3 spans 14 amino acids. V lost 4 bases and J lost 4, with 13 bases in between. The CDR3 nucleotides read TGTGCCAGCAGTTCGTTAGGCACCGGAGAGACCCAGTACTTC. Protein product: CASSSLGTGETQYF.

This clonotype has just a few counts. The genes are TRBV5-1 and TRBJ2-1; D may be TRBD2 (5 bases). Germline V gene data show CDR1 as SGHRS and CDR2 as YFSETQ. The germline V and J ends were trimmed by 4 bases and 5 bases, with 10 bases remaining between them. CDR3 length: 13 amino acids. This CDR3 is CASSITRDNEQFF. CDR3 coding DNA: TGCGCCAGCAGCATTACTAGGGACAATGAGCAGTTCTTC.

This clonotype was detected many times. The chain employs TRBV20-1 and TRBJ1-5, with no clear D. The germline V and J ends were trimmed by 0 bases and 4 bases, with 13 bases remaining between them. Looked up from germline, CDR1 is DFQATT and CDR2 is SNEGSKA (reference sequence). The CDR3 is 15 amino acids. CDR3 in DNA: TGCAGTGCTAGAGATAGGACGGGAGGTAATCAGCCCCAGCATTTT. This sequence encodes CSARDRTGGNQPQHF.

This clonotype was picked up a small number of times. The V and J genes are TRBV3-1 and TRBJ2-5, with 14 bases fitting TRBD2. The CDR3 totals 19 residues. The germline CDR1 and CDR2 sequences are LGHDT and YNNKEL (reference sequence). J was trimmed by 1 base and V by 4 bases; bases with no gene match: 11. The CDR3 DNA sequence: TGTGCCAGCAGCCGCCACGGGACTAGCGGGAGTTCGGTCCAAGAGACCCAGTACTTC. As protein: CASSRHGTSGSSVQETQYF.

This clonotype showed up many times. This chain joins TRBV20-1 and TRBJ2-1; 7 bases align to TRBD1. J lost 0 bases, V lost 2 bases, and 10 bases had no gene match. The V gene's germline CDR1 is DFQATT and CDR2 SNEGSKA (reference sequence). The CDR3 loop spans 17 amino acids. The CDR3 loop reads CSARKNRGPSSYNEQFF. CDR3 bases: TGCAGTGCTAGAAAAAACAGGGGCCCAAGCTCCTACAATGAGCAGTTCTTC.